This T cell receptor beta chain was captured by sequencing in a study of blood T cell repertoires in COVID-19. Across the study: Samples taken during acute and convalescent COVID-19 were collected in the United States, Italy and Spain.

Here immunoSEQ multiplex PCR was the method, and the copy in TCRdb shows in-frame clones only, minus some. The data contain 35,000 to 45,000 clones, 79% of them singletons. Germline CDR1 and CDR2: MDHEN and SYDVKM. The CDR3 has 15 amino acids. Trimming at V came to 4 bases and at J to 4 bases, leaving 6 bases not matched to a gene. In its sample, this clone was seen once. The rearrangement links TRBV28 to TRBJ2-3; TRBD1 aligns across 9 bases. This TCR was sampled from a man aged 65 to 85 with acute or convalescent COVID-19. The sequencing sample was made of peripheral blood. Here the CDR3 reads CASSSNRGLPDTQYF. Written as DNA, the CDR3 is TGTGCCAGCAGTTCTAACAGGGGGCTGCCAGATACGCAGTATTTT.